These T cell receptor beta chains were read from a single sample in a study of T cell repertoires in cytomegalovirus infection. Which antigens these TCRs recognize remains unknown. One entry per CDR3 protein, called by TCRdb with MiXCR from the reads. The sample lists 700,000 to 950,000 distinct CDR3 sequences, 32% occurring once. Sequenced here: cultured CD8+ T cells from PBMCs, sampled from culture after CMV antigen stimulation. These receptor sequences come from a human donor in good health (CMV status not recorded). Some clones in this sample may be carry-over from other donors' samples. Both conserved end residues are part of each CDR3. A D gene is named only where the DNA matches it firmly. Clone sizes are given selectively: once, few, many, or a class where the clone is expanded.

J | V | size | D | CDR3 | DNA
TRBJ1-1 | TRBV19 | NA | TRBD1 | CASRGQGWEGTEAFF | TGTGCCAGCCGGGGACAGGGCTGGGAGGGCACTGAAGCTTTCTTT
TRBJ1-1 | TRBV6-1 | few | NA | CASSVPGTRGTEAFF | TGTGCCAGCAGTGTCCCCGGGACGAGGGGGACTGAAGCTTTCTTT
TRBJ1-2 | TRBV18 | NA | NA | CASSPRGVEDYGYTF | TGTGCCAGCTCACCACGCGGGGTGGAGGACTATGGCTACACCTTC
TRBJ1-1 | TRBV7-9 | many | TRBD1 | CASSFGTGTTEAFF | TGTGCCAGCAGCTTCGGGACAGGGACAACTGAAGCTTTCTTT
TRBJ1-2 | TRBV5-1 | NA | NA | CASSLDRTFGYTF | TGCGCCAGCAGCCTCGACAGAACCTTCGGCTACACCTTC
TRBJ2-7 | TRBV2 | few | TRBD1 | CASSDPGQGNPYEQYF | TGTGCCAGCAGTGACCCTGGACAGGGTAATCCCTACGAGCAGTACTTC
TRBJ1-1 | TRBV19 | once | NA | CAIYVGTEAFF | TGTGCCATATACGTGGGGACTGAAGCTTTCTTT
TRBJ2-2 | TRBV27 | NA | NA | CAGSPWTQGIVTGELFF | TGTGCCGGCAGTCCATGGACGCAGGGTATTGTCACCGGGGAGCTGTTTTTT
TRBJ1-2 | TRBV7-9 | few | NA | CASSNAGSFDYGYTF | TGTGCCAGCAGCAATGCGGGGAGTTTCGACTATGGCTACACCTTC
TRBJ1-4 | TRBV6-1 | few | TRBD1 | CATQRDSSNEKLFF | TGTGCCACCCAAAGGGACAGTTCTAATGAAAAACTGTTTTTT
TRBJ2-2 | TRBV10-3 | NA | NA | CAILQLGGRSTGELFF | TGTGCCATCCTGCAATTGGGGGGGCGGAGCACCGGGGAGCTGTTTTTT
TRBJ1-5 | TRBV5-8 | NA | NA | CASSLGGRRDQPQHF | TGTGCCAGCAGCTTGGGGGGACGGAGAGATCAGCCCCAGCATTTT
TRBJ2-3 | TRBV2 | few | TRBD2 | CASRISGGGSDTQYF | TGTGCCAGCAGGATTAGCGGGGGAGGGTCAGATACGCAGTATTTT
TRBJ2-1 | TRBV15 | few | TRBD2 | CATSYRLANEQFF | TGTGCCACCAGCTATCGACTAGCGAATGAGCAGTTCTTC
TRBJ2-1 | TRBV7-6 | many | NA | CASIVTSSYNEQFF | TGTGCCAGCATTGTCACAAGCTCCTACAATGAGCAGTTCTTC
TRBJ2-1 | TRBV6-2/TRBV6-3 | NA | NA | CASSYSTKSGLWNEQFF | TGTGCCAGCAGTTACTCTACCAAAAGCGGACTTTGGAATGAGCAGTTCTTC
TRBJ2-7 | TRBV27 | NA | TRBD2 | CASSLIGTSSYEQYF | TGTGCCAGCAGTTTAATAGGGACTAGTTCCTACGAGCAGTACTTC
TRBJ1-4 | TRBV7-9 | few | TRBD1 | CASSWDRVREKLFF | TGTGCCAGCAGCTGGGACAGGGTTCGTGAAAAACTGTTTTTT
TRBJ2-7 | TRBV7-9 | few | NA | CASSLTLSGRRYEQYF | TGTGCCAGCAGCTTAACTCTTTCTGGCAGACGATACGAGCAGTACTTC
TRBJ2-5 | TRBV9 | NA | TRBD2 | CASSVGPAGQETQYF | TGTGCCAGCAGCGTAGGACCAGCGGGGCAAGAGACCCAGTACTTC
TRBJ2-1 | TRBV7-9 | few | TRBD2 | CASGGLAGDSYNEQFF | TGTGCCAGCGGGGGACTAGCGGGGGACTCCTACAATGAGCAGTTCTTC
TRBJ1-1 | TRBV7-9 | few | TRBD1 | CASSLEDRGDTEAFF | TGTGCCAGCAGCTTAGAGGACAGGGGTGACACTGAAGCTTTCTTT
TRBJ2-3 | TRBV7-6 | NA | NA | CASSAAAGGTDTQYF | TGTGCCAGCAGCGCCGCAGCTGGCGGGACAGATACGCAGTATTTT
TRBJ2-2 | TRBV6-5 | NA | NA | CASSSSLDYYTGELFF | TGTGCCAGCAGTTCCTCCCTAGACTATTACACCGGGGAGCTGTTTTTT
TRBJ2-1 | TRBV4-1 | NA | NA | CASSQVQVDSYNEQFF | TGCGCCAGCAGCCAAGTACAGGTCGACTCCTACAATGAGCAGTTCTTC
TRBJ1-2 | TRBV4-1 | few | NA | CASSQDAISPGYYGYTF | TGCGCCAGCAGCCAAGATGCCATATCCCCAGGATACTATGGCTACACCTTC
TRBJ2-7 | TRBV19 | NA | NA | CASSRWSGTYEQYF | TGTGCCAGTAGCAGATGGAGTGGGACCTACGAGCAGTACTTC
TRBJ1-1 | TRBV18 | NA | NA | CASSPGDSSEAFF | TGTGCCAGCTCACCAGGCGACAGTTCTGAAGCTTTCTTT
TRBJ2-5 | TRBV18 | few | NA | CASSPEATKYQETQYF | TGTGCCAGCTCACCAGAGGCAACGAAGTACCAAGAGACCCAGTACTTC
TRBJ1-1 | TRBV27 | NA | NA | CASSNRVGAFF | TGTGCCAGCAGCAACAGAGTCGGGGCTTTCTTT
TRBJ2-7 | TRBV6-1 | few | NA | CASRTARDISYEQYF | TGTGCCAGCAGGACGGCCCGGGACATATCCTACGAGCAGTACTTC
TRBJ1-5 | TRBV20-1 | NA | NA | CSARDRYAQPQHF | TGCAGTGCTAGAGATCGGTACGCTCAGCCCCAGCATTTT
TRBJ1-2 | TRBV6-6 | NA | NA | CASSYPEEGVIGIYYGYTF | TGTGCCAGCAGTTACCCCGAGGAGGGGGTTATTGGGATTTACTATGGCTACACCTTC
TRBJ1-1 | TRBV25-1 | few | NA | CASVGVWTEAFF | TGTGCCAGCGTGGGGGTTTGGACTGAAGCTTTCTTT
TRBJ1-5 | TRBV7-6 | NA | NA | CASSGGHYLSGQPQHF | TGTGCCAGCAGCGGCGGACACTACTTAAGTGGTCAGCCCCAGCATTTT
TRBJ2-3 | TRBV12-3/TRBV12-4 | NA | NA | CASSLIGTRDTQYF | TGTGCCAGCAGCCTAATAGGGACCAGGGATACGCAGTATTTT
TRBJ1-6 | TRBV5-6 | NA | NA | CASSLEVGISSYNSPLHF | TGTGCCAGCAGCTTAGAGGTGGGGATTAGCTCCTATAATTCACCCCTCCACTTT
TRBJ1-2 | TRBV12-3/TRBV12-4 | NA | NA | CASSSDLQGYTF | TGTGCCAGCAGTTCCGACCTGCAGGGCTACACCTTC
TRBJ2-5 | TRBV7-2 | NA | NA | CATISGQETRYF | TGTGCCACCATAAGCGGGCAAGAGACCCGGTACTTC
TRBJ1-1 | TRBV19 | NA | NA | CASDTQREAFF | TGTGCCAGTGATACACAGAGGGAAGCTTTCTTT
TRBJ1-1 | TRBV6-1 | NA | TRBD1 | CASRGTGAEAFF | TGTGCCAGCAGGGGGACAGGGGCTGAAGCTTTCTTT
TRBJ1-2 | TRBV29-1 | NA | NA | CSVEGTSNYGYTF | TGCAGCGTTGAAGGGACTTCGAACTATGGCTACACCTTC
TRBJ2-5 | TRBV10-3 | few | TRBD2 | CAISESGVASGYVETQYF | TGTGCCATCAGTGAGTCTGGGGTGGCTAGCGGTTACGTGGAGACCCAGTACTTC
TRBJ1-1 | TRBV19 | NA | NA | CASSDERGVAFF | TGTGCCAGTAGTGATGAAAGGGGTGTAGCTTTCTTT
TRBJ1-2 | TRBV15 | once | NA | CATSRDRTVNYGYTF | TGTGCCACCAGCAGAGATCGGACCGTTAACTATGGCTACACCTTC
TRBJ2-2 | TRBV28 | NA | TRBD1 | CASRGTAVYTGELFF | TGTGCCAGCAGGGGGACAGCCGTATACACCGGGGAGCTGTTTTTT
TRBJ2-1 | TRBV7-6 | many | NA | CASSLESGGPADEQFF | TGTGCCAGCAGCTTAGAAAGTGGGGGCCCGGCGGATGAGCAGTTCTTC
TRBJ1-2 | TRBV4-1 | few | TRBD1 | CASSQDSGTVYGYTF | TGCGCCAGCAGCCAAGACTCGGGGACAGTTTATGGCTACACCTTC
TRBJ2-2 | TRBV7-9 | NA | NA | CASSPPRRQNTGELFF | TGTGCCAGCAGCCCCCCCCGCCGACAGAACACCGGGGAGCTGTTTTTT
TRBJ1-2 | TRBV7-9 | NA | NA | CASSLASGTNYGYTF | TGTGCCAGCAGCTTAGCTTCCGGGACTAACTATGGCTACACCTTC